The 28 T cell receptor beta chains given below trace back to one sample, sequenced in a study of tumor-infiltrating lymphocytes in primary liver carcinoma. Priming with a constant-region primer yielded TCR beta cDNA from about 540 ng total RNA. Employing slightly modified ARM-PCR, three nested multiplex PCR rounds were run, and these gave rise to the TCR beta libraries. The study ran its first two PCR rounds for roughly 11 cycles each, using TRBV1-TRBV30 forward primers and a C-beta reverse primer. TCRdb used MiXCR to reprocess the multiplex PCR reads, holding one entry per CDR3 protein. This sample has 310,000 or so distinct CDR3 sequences; around three fifths occur once, and the top ten carry over 15%. Researchers drew blood RNA from unsorted whole blood and extracted germline DNA as well. What was sequenced was peripheral blood. These receptors were obtained from a woman between 25 and 40 years old with primary liver carcinoma and hepatitis B virus infection.

Ten or more counts support this clonotype. The chain carries TRBV29-1 and TRBJ2-1; D possibly corresponds to TRBD2 (5 bases). The germline CDR1 and CDR2 sequences are SQVTM and ANQGSEA. This CDR3 comprises 13 residues. The V gene lost 3 bases and the J gene lost 8 bases, with 14 bases spanning the gap. The CDR3 is CSVDSGGSDEQFF. CDR3 DNA: TGCAGCGTTGATTCTGGTGGGAGCGATGAGCAGTTCTTC.

In its sample, this clonotype was seen many times. This chain joins TRBV11-2 and TRBJ2-7; TRBD1 aligns across 8 bases. This CDR3 has 15 amino acids. J lost 1 base, V lost 7 bases, and 9 bases had no gene match. Germline CDR1 and CDR2: SGHAT and FQNNGV. CDR3 protein: CASKKGRGLSYEQYF. The CDR3 DNA reads TGTGCCAGCAAAAAGGGCAGGGGGCTGTCCTACGAGCAGTACTTC.

As for this clonotype: Since a much larger clone is just one base distant, this may be a read error. V is TRBV6-2 or TRBV6-3 and J is TRBJ2-3, with 7 bases identical to TRBD1. CDR3 length equals 13 residues. Germline CDR1 and CDR2: MNHEY and SVGEGT. Here the CDR3 reads CACRYTGADTQYF. The CDR3 DNA reads TGTGCCTGCAGGTACACAGGGGCAGATACGCAGTATTTT.

V gene TRBV7-3 combines with J gene TRBJ2-5, with 8 nucleotides matching TRBD1. After removal of 2 bases from V and 0 bases from J, the junction contained 2 bases not matched to a gene. The CDR3 runs to 15 residues. Per germline, CDR1 SGHTA and CDR2 FQGTGA. The CDR3 sequence: CASSLDRGNQETQYF. DNA of the CDR3: TGTGCCAGCAGCTTAGACAGGGGAAACCAAGAGACCCAGTACTTC.

This chain joins TRBV29-1 and TRBJ2-2; 7 bases fit TRBD2. CDR1 SQVTM and CDR2 ANQGSEA come from the germline V gene. This CDR3 is 13 amino acids long. In DNA, the CDR3 is TGCAGAGTGGGAGGGCAGGGTTCCGGGGAGCTGTTTTTT. Translated, it gives CRVGGQGSGELFF.

Worth noting for this clonotype: This CDR3 is missing its conserved last phenylalanine or tryptophan, likely due to a read error. This sequence joins TRBV11-2 and TRBJ2-6, with D tentatively TRBD1 or TRBD2 (6 bases each). The germline CDR1 and CDR2 sequences are SGHAT and FQNNGV. This CDR3 is built from 15 residues. The CDR3 here is CASSLQGTGANVLTI. The CDR3 DNA follows: TGTGCCAGCAGCTTACAGGGGACGGGGGCCAACGTTCTGACTATC.

The CDR3 loop is CASSIQAYGYTF. The CDR3 nucleotides are TGTGCCAGTAGTATTCAGGCCTATGGCTACACCTTC. The chain joins TRBV19 to TRBJ1-2; D gene uncertain. V was trimmed by 3 bases and J by 4 bases, leaving 6 bases between them. The germline V gene encodes CDR1 LNHDA and CDR2 SQIVND (reference sequence). The CDR3 covers 12 residues.

A word on this clonotype: A much larger clone differs by one base, so this may be a read error. This chain connects TRBV4-1 to TRBJ2-6; a possible D gene is TRBD1 (6 bases). The CDR3 is 17 residues long. The germline gives CDR1 MGHRA, CDR2 YSYEKL. CDR3: CASCHTGTSSGANVLTF. Written as DNA, the CDR3 is TGCGCCAGCTGCCACACCGGGACATCATCTGGGGCCAACGTCCTGACTTTC.

J is TRBJ2-3 and V is TRBV5-4; the match to TRBD1 covers 7 bases. J lost 4 bases, V lost 2 bases, and 13 bases had no gene match. From germline, CDR1 is SGHNT and CDR2 YYREEE (reference sequence). The CDR3 is 17 amino acids. The CDR3 here is CASSFLATRGRPDTQYF. The CDR3 DNA follows: TGTGCCAGCAGCTTCCTAGCCACGAGGGGGCGCCCAGATACGCAGTATTTT.

To note about this clonotype: Possible read error: a much larger clone is one base away. The V call is TRBV29-1, the J call TRBJ2-1, with TRBD1 matching over 7 bases. The germline CDR1 and CDR2 sequences are SQVTM and ANQGSEA. The CDR3 runs to 12 residues. Trimming at V came to 6 bases and at J to 7 bases, leaving 6 bases not matched to a gene. The CDR3 protein is CSVQGEWNEQFF. CDR3 DNA sequence: TGCAGCGTGCAGGGGGAATGGAATGAGCAGTTCTTC.

The V gene is TRBV7-9, the J gene TRBJ2-3; 7 bases map to TRBD1. The junction had 1 base not matched to a gene; V was cut back by 4 bases and J by 9 bases. CDR1 is SEHNR, CDR2 FQNEAQ, per germline (reference sequence). The CDR3 has 11 amino acids. Here the CDR3 DNA reads TGTGCCAGCAGCTGGGGACAGACGCAGTATTTT. It encodes CASSWGQTQYF.

CDR3 nucleotide sequence: TGTGCCAGCAGTTACTCGGGACAGGGGGGATGGTACGAGCAGTACTTC. Protein sequence: CASSYSGQGGWYEQYF. This chain connects TRBV6-6 to TRBJ2-7, with 11 bases aligning to TRBD1. Germline assignment: CDR1 MNHNY and CDR2 SVGAGI (reference sequence). The CDR3 sequence is 16 residues long. Trimming at V came to 0 bases and at J to 4 bases, leaving 5 bases not matched to a gene.

This clonotype came up many times. V gene TRBV29-1 combines with J gene TRBJ2-2; maybe TRBD1 (7 bases). Germline V gene sequence: CDR1 SQVTM, CDR2 ANQGSEA. CDR3 length: 16 amino acids. The germline V and J ends were trimmed by 0 bases and 1 base, with 12 bases remaining between them. The CDR3 is CSVEDRQGGNTGELFF. The CDR3 region has the DNA TGCAGCGTTGAAGATCGGCAGGGGGGGAACACCGGGGAGCTGTTTTTT.

The table lists this clonotype with a count of one. One end of the junction does not line up with germline, which may come from a read error. The CDR3 sequence: CASGEIEGTEASF. CDR3 nucleotide sequence: TGTGCCAGCGGGGAAATTGAGGGGACTGAAGCTTCCTTT. This chain joins TRBV2 and TRBJ1-1, with D perhaps matching TRBD1 (5 bases). This CDR3 has 13 residues. Germline V gene sequence: CDR1 SNHLY, CDR2 FYNNEI. Filled out from reference TRBV2 and TRBJ1-1, the complete variable domain reads EPEVTQTPSHQVTQMGQEVILRCVPISNHLYFYWYRQILGQKVEFLVSFYNNEISEKSEIFDDQFSVERPDGSNFTLKIRSTKLEDSAMYFCASGEIEGTEASFGQGTRLTVV.

This clonotype was observed at least ten times. The chain uses TRBV11-2 and TRBJ2-7; TRBD1 agrees at 9 bases. V lost 4 bases and J lost 3; bases outside the gene matches: 4. The CDR3 consists of 14 residues. Germline CDR1 is SGHAT and CDR2 is FQNNGV. The CDR3 DNA follows: TGTGCCAGCAGCTCGACAGGGGGAGACTACGAGCAGTACTTC. Translated, it gives CASSSTGGDYEQYF.

Of note for this clonotype: This may be a read error, as it is one base from a much larger clone. V and J are TRBV6-6 and TRBJ2-2; 7 nucleotides line up with TRBD2. The CDR3 spans 15 residues. CDR1 MNHNY and CDR2 SVGAGI come from the germline V gene (reference sequence). CDR3: CPSAGASGNTGELFF. The CDR3 DNA reads TGTCCCAGCGCTGGGGCTAGCGGGAACACCGGGGAGCTGTTTTTT.

A note on this clonotype: The junction shows a germline mismatch at one end, possibly a read error. The V gene is TRBV6-6, the J gene TRBJ2-3; 7 nucleotides match TRBD1. The germline V gene encodes CDR1 MNHNY and CDR2 SVGAGI (reference sequence). This CDR3 is 15 amino acids long. CDR3 loop: CASSPGQLVTDTRYF. In nucleotides, the CDR3 is TGTGCCAGCAGTCCGGGACAGCTCGTCACAGATACGCGGTATTTT.

With respect to this clonotype: Given a much more abundant clone one base away, this may be a read error. This chain uses TRBV6-5 with TRBJ2-1; 8 positions agree with TRBD2. V lost 5 bases, J lost 6 bases, and 9 bases stayed unmatched. The CDR3 contains 15 residues. The germline CDR1 and CDR2 sequences are MNHEY and SVGAGI. Here the CDR3 reads CASSKGPAGANEQFF. DNA for the CDR3: TGTGCCAGCAGTAAGGGACCAGCGGGAGCCAATGAGCAGTTCTTC.

Concerning this clonotype itself: Being one base from a much bigger clone, this may be a read error. This rearrangement joins TRBV29-1 to TRBJ2-7; D call uncertain. The CDR3 sequence is 13 residues long. Per the germline V gene, CDR1 is SQVTM and CDR2 is ANQGSEA. V gave up 6 bases and J gave up 2 bases, with 14 bases separating them. DNA for the CDR3: TGCAGCGTGTGGGCAGGACCAACCTACGAGCAGTACTTC. Translation: CSVWAGPTYEQYF.

The chain is built from TRBV28 and TRBJ2-7; maybe TRBD1 (5 bases). Germline V CDR1 and CDR2: MDHEN, SYDVKM. CDR3 length: 12 residues. The V gene lost 6 bases and the J gene lost 6 bases, with 12 bases spanning the gap. CDR3 protein: CASRPRTTEQYF. Written as DNA, the CDR3 is TGTGCCAGCAGACCTCGGACAACCGAGCAGTACTTC. The variable domain in full, with the rest retrieved from reference TRBV28 and TRBJ2-7, is DVKVTQSSRYLVKRTGEKVFLECVQDMDHENMFWYRQDPGLGLRLIYFSYDVKMKEKGDIPEGYSVSREKKERFSLILESASTNQTSMYLCASRPRTTEQYFGPGTRLTVT.

On this clonotype: A much bigger clone sits one base away, suggesting this may be a read error. The rearrangement joins TRBV6-1 to TRBJ2-3, with 7 bases that match TRBD2. CDR3 length: 15 residues. Trimming cost V 3 bases and J 0 bases; bases outside gene matches: 3. Germline CDR1 reads MNHNS; CDR2 reads SASEGT. This CDR3 reads CASSEISGSTDTQYF. CDR3 DNA sequence: TGTGCCAGCAGTGAGATTAGCGGGAGCACAGATACGCAGTATTTT.

Worth noting for this clonotype: A read error may account for a junction end that differs from germline. This chain joins TRBV5-4 and TRBJ2-1; 8 bases line up with TRBD1. Germline V lookup: CDR1 SGHNT, CDR2 YYREEE (reference sequence). CDR3 length: 16 residues. DNA for the CDR3: TGTGCCGGCAGCTCGGGGGAGACAGGGGTACGGAATGAGCAGTTCTTC. This translates into CAGSSGETGVRNEQFF.

This clonotype appeared a few times. The genes are TRBV28 and TRBJ2-7, with TRBD2 as a possible D gene (5 bases). The CDR3 extends over 15 amino acids. Trimming left V 1 base short and J 7 bases short, with 17 bases between. Germline lookup yields CDR1 MDHEN and CDR2 SYDVKM. The CDR3 reads CASSLFGDTLREQYF. CDR3 nucleotides: TGTGCCAGCAGTTTATTCGGGGATACCCTACGGGAGCAGTACTTC.

This chain uses TRBV7-9 with TRBJ2-1; D is perhaps TRBD1 (6 bases). CDR3 length: 16 amino acids. V was pared by 2 bases and J by 8 bases, with 19 bases between. Germline V CDR1 and CDR2: SEHNR, FQNEAQ (reference sequence). CDR3 sequence: CASSLPPGQGGDEQFF. CDR3 coding DNA: TGTGCCAGCAGCTTACCGCCGGGACAAGGGGGAGATGAGCAGTTCTTC.

As DNA, the CDR3 is TGCGCCAGCAGCTTGGCGGTGGGCGGGCGCGAGCAGTTCTTC. Translation gives CASSLAVGGREQFF. The chain employs TRBV5-1 and TRBJ2-1, with D maybe TRBD2 (5 bases). Germline V CDR1 and CDR2: SGHRS, YFSETQ. V shed 0 bases and J shed 10 bases, with 14 bases lying between them. This CDR3 contains 14 residues.

Many counts were recorded for this clonotype. The chain joins TRBV29-1 to TRBJ2-6, with TRBD2 matching 7 bases. V lost 7 bases, J lost 2 bases, and 5 bases stayed unmatched. Germline CDR1 and CDR2: SQVTM and ANQGSEA. The CDR3 extends over 14 amino acids. The CDR3 loop is CSAAGDAGANVLTF. Written as DNA, the CDR3 is TGCAGCGCGGCGGGAGATGCTGGGGCCAACGTCCTGACTTTC.

There are a few counts of this clonotype. This chain links TRBV12-3 or TRBV12-4 with TRBJ1-4; no definite D call. The CDR3 has 16 residues. Trimming removed 8 bases from V and 0 bases from J, with 16 bases in between. Here the CDR3 reads CASSIGVSATNEKLFF. The CDR3 nucleotides read TGTGCCAGCTCAATAGGAGTCTCTGCAACTAATGAAAAACTGTTTTTT.

V usage is TRBV2 and J usage is TRBJ2-1; 11 bases are a match to TRBD2. There are 14 residues in the CDR3. Germline V gene data show CDR1 as SNHLY and CDR2 as FYNNEI. V shed 8 bases and J 6 bases; nucleotides not matched to a gene: 6. In DNA, the CDR3 is TGTGCCAGCTTACGACTAGCGGGGATCAATGAGCAGTTCTTC. This translates into CASLRLAGINEQFF.